This TCR beta chain was recovered during a study of shared clonotypes between healthy human individuals. General study points: Compared with clonotypes that all four donors shared, non-shared clonotypes had lower generation probabilities. Some naive CD4 clonotypes, roughly 4.8%, turned up in common across a handful of donors.

Data came from immunoSEQ multiplex PCR; TCRdb stores just in-frame clones and leaves some out. The repertoire holds 2 million to 2.5 million clones, with about 93% as singletons. Selected positively for CCR7 and CD45RO-negative, naive CD8 cells excluded terminally differentiated effector memory CD45RA+ cells. CDR1 is MNHEY and CDR2 is SMNVEV in the germline V gene (reference sequence). V lost 10 bases and J 6 bases, leaving 19 bases between the germline ends. This CDR3 spans 13 amino acids. For this clone: Its specificity is not known.

The rearrangement links TRBV27 to TRBJ2-7; TRBD2 might be the D (6 bases). The receptor was derived from a man aged 18 to 30 in good health. Some clones in this sample may be carry-over from other donors' samples. The sequenced sample was naive CD8+ T cells from PBMCs. The CDR3 protein is CATAQDAGSEQYF. The CDR3 nucleotides are TGTGCCACCGCGCAAGACGCGGGATCCGAGCAGTACTTC.